This entry concerns a single T cell receptor beta chain. This clonotype appeared many times. Which antigen it targets is not known. Within one base of it there is no much larger clone, and no base qualities were kept. This sample was included in a study of T cells after yellow fever vaccination (dated by TCRdb to the late 2010s). Study-level background: The SMART-Seq v4 Ultra Low Input RNA kit was used to prepare libraries from fractions with low cell numbers. To follow T-cell clones before and after both primary and booster YFV17D yellow fever vaccination, bulk TCR alpha and beta repertoires underwent longitudinal sequencing. The cohort comprised two healthy male donors, one aged 18 to 29 and one aged 30 to 40 years. Bulk PBMC replicates and cell subsets were isolated from blood drawn at multiple timepoints before and after both primary and secondary immunization. What the work shows at the level of the full study, not this receptor alone: Because the study included only a couple of donors, the extent to which the findings can be generalized is limited. Most clones expanded after primary vaccination were re-detected after the booster (almost 98% of CD4 and around nine tenths of CD8), suggesting broad memory maintenance. A small share of clonotypes was detected in both CD4 and CD8 compartments, with the overlap likely arising from convergent recombination. Computational filtering was needed because FACS-sorted repertoires could contain abundant contaminating clonotypes from the bulk population. Compared with the primary T-cell response, the secondary T-cell response was faster but weaker, reaching its peak on day 5 rather than on day 15.

The reads were generated on an Illumina NovaSeq 6000. Synthesis of TCR cDNA relied on 5'RACE template switching, a step that introduced a universal primer site along with unique molecular identifiers. cDNA synthesis was primed from both the TCR alpha and TCR beta constant segments. Library amplification involved two PCR steps, and the second step added sample barcodes and sequencing adapters. Sequencing of libraries was done on Illumina HiSeq 2500 (2x100 bp) or NovaSeq (2x150 bp). The authors' pipeline ran thus. Reads were demultiplexed and collapsed into UMI consensus sequences with MIGEC, and V(D)J alignment was performed with MiXCR. Vaccine-responding clonotypes were identified with edgeR using replicate PBMC samples, with FDR below 0.01 and a log2 fold change above 5 up to day 15 being required. Each bulk clonotype received a CD4 or CD8 identity based on whether the sequenced CD4 or CD8 repertoire contained that clonotype at higher abundance. TCRdb's own reprocessing of the public reads used fastp at Q25 and MiXCR and kept productive beta chains. Merged by CDR3 protein, the rows form single entries marked with the most common genes and DNA. The V and J calls and clone size are TCRdb's, not the authors'. This sample lists about 320,000 distinct CDR3 sequences; 4% to 5.5% were detected once. Of the sample, 15% to 20% is held by the ten largest clones.

CDR1 is given as SGHKS and CDR2 as YYEKEE, both from the germline V gene (reference sequence). Cut back by 5 bases and 5 bases, the V and J ends lie 22 bases apart. The CDR3, cysteine through phenylalanine, is 16 amino acids long. The only DNA kept is the CDR3, 48 bases in frame from the first base. The treatment or condition label for this specimen denotes: live attenuated yellow fever vaccine strain. At each blood-draw timepoint, two biological replicates of bulk PBMCs were collected. A standard Ficoll-Paque protocol was used to isolate PBMCs from peripheral blood. TriZol was used to extract RNA from bulk PBMCs, from CD4 and CD8 fractions, and from dextramer-positive and dextramer-negative fractions.

Here the sequenced sample was PBMCs, taken 15 days after the yellow fever booster vaccination. This receptor was identified in a man aged 18 to 29 who received the YFV17D yellow fever vaccine. The V and J genes are TRBV5-5 and TRBJ2-5, with a tentative D gene TRBD2 over 7 matching bases. The CDR3 sequence is CASSPPGAGEGETQYF. In nucleotides, the sequence is TGTGCCAGCAGTCCGCCGGGGGCAGGGGAGGGGGAGACCCAGTACTTC.